This T cell receptor (beta chain) was sequenced for a study of blood T cells in healthy people across ages. Primed by a sample-barcoded 5' primer and a J-beta primer mix, a second PCR proceeded for roughly 7 to 12 cycles. TCRdb re-derived calls from the 5' RACE reads in MiXCR, one entry per CDR3 protein. The sample records 700,000 to 950,000 distinct CDR3 sequences, about three fifths being singletons. Every donor provided 8.5 to 10 milliliters of peripheral blood. Only a few counts were recorded for this clonotype. This CDR3 spans 15 amino acids. The V gene's germline CDR1 is MNHEY and CDR2 SMNVEV (reference sequence).

The V and J genes are TRBV27 and TRBJ2-5, with 9 bases matching TRBD1. The DNA end lines up better with TRBJ2-7; the J call may be wrong. The TCR originated in a man aged 25 to 45 in good health. Sequencing used blood. This CDR3 reads CASSSPGQGKYEQYF. In DNA form, the CDR3 reads TGTGCCAGCAGTTCGCCGGGACAGGGAAAGTACGAGCAGTACTTC.